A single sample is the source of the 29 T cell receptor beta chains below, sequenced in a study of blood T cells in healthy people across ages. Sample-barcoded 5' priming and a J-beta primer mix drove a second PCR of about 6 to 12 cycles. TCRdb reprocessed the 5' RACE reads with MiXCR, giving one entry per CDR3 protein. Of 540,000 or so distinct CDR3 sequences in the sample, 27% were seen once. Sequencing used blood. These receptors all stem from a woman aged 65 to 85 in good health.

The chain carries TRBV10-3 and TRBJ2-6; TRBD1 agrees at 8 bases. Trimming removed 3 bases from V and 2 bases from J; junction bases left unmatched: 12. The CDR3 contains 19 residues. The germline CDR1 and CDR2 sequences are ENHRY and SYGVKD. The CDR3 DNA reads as TGTGCCATCAGTGACCTAGCGAAGCAGGGGGCGGCTGGGGCCAACGTCCTGACTTTC. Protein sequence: CAISDLAKQGAAGANVLTF.

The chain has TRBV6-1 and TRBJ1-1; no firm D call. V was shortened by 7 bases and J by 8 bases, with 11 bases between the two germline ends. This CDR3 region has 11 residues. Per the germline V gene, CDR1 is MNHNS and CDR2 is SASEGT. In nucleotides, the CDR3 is TGTGCCAGCAATGGCGTGGTGGAAGCTTTCTTT. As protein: CASNGVVEAFF.

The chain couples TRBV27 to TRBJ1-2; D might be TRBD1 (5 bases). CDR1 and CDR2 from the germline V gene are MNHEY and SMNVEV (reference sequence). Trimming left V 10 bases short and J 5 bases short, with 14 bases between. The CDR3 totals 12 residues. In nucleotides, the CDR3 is TGTGCCACCTACCTTTGGGGGTATGGCTACACCTTC. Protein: CATYLWGYGYTF.

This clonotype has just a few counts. This CDR3 reads CASSLGSGYTF. DNA for the CDR3: TGTGCCAGCAGCCTCGGGAGTGGCTACACCTTC. V gene TRBV3-1 combines with J gene TRBJ1-2; the D is unclear. Trimming removed 4 bases at V and 7 bases at J, with 7 bases between. This CDR3 spans 11 amino acids. Germline V gene lookup returns CDR1 LGHDT and CDR2 YNNKEL (reference sequence).

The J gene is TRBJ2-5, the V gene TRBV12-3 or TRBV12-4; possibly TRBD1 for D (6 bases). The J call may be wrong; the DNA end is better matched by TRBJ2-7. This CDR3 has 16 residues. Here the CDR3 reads CASSLGTPGYFYEQYF. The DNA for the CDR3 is TGTGCCAGCAGTTTGGGGACACCCGGATACTTCTACGAGCAGTACTTC.

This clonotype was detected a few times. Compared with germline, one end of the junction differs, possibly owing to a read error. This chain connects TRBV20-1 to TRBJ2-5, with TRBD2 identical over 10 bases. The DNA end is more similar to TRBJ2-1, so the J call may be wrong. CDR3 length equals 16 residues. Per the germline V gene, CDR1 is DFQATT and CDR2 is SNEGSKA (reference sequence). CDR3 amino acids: CGARGDSGGSYNEQFF. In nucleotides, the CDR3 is TGCGGTGCTAGGGGAGATAGCGGGGGGTCGTACAATGAGCAGTTCTTC.

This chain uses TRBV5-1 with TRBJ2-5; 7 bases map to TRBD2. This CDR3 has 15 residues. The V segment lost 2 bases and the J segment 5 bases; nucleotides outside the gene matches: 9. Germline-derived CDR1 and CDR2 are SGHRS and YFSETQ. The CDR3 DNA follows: TGCGCCAGCAGCTTTGGTAACACCGGGGGGGAGACCCAGTACTTC. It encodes CASSFGNTGGETQYF.

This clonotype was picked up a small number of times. CDR3: CAISSTVTTATNEKLFF. The CDR3 DNA sequence: TGTGCCATCAGCTCGACAGTCACGACTGCAACTAATGAAAAACTGTTTTTT. V usage is TRBV10-3 and J usage is TRBJ1-4, with a weak D call TRBD1 (5 bases). The CDR3 consists of 17 residues. V lost 6 bases and J 0 bases, leaving 17 bases between the germline ends. The germline gives CDR1 ENHRY, CDR2 SYGVKD.

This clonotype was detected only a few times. This CDR3 is CSARAGGRGVNEKLFF. The CDR3 nucleotides read TGCAGTGCTAGAGCGGGAGGCAGGGGGGTTAATGAAAAACTGTTTTTT. J is TRBJ1-4 and V is TRBV20-1; TRBD1 aligns across 7 bases. The J segment lost 4 bases and the V segment lost 1 base, leaving 9 bases of the junction unmatched. Germline values: CDR1 DFQATT, CDR2 SNEGSKA (reference sequence). The CDR3 covers 16 residues.

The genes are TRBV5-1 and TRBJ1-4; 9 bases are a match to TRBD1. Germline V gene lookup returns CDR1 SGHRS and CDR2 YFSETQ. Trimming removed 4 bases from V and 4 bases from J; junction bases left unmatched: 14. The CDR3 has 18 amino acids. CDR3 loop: CASSPRSPGQGNNEKLFF. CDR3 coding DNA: TGCGCCAGCAGCCCCAGAAGCCCGGGACAGGGAAATAATGAAAAACTGTTTTTT.

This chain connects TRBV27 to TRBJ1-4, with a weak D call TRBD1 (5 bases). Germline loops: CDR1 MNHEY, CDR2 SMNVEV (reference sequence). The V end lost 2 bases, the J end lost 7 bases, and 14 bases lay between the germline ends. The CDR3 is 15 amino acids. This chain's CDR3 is CASSLRGWIREKLFF. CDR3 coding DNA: TGTGCCAGCAGTTTAAGGGGTTGGATTCGTGAAAAACTGTTTTTT. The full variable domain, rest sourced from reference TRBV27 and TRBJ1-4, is EAQVTQNPRYLITVTGKKLTVTCSQNMNHEYMSWYRQDPGLGLRQIYYSMNVEVTDKGDVPEGYKVSRKEKRNFPLILESPSPNQTSLYFCASSLRGWIREKLFFGSGTQLSVL.

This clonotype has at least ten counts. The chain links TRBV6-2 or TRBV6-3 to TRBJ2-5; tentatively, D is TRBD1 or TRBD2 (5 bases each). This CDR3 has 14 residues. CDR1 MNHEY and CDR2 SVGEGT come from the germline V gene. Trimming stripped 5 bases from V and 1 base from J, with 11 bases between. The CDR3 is CASSLNGAQETQYF. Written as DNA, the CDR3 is TGTGCCAGCAGTCTGAACGGGGCCCAAGAGACCCAGTACTTC.

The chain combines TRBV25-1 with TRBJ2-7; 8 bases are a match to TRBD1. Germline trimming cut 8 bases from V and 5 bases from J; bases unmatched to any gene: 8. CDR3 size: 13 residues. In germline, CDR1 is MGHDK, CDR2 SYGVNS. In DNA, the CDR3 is TGTGCCAGCGCCTCGGACAGGGAACACGAGCAGTACTTC. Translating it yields CASASDREHEQYF.

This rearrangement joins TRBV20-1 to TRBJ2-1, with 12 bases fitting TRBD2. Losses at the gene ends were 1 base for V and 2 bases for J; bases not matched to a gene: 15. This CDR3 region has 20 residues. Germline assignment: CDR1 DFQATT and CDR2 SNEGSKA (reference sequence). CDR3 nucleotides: TGCAGTGCTAGAGGGCGAAAATGGACTAGCGGGATCCGAGCCTACAATGAGCAGTTCTTC. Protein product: CSARGRKWTSGIRAYNEQFF.

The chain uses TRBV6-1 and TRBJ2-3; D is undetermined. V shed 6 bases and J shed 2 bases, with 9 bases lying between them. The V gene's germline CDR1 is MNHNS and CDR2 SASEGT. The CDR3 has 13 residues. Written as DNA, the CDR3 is TGTGCCAGCAGAGCGACCCTCACAGATACGCAGTATTTT. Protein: CASRATLTDTQYF.

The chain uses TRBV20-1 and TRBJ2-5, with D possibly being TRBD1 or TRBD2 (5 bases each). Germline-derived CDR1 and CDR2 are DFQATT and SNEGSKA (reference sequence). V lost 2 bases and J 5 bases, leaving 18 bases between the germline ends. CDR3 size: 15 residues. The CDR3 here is CSARSPTGPLETQYF. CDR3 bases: TGCAGTGCTAGATCTCCGACGGGACCTCTTGAGACCCAGTACTTC.

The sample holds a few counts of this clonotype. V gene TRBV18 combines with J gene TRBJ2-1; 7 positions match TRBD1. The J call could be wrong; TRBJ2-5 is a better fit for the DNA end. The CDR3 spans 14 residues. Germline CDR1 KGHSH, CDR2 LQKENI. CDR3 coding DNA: TGTGCCAGCTCACCACCGACAGGGAAAGAGACCCAGTACTTC. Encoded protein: CASSPPTGKETQYF.

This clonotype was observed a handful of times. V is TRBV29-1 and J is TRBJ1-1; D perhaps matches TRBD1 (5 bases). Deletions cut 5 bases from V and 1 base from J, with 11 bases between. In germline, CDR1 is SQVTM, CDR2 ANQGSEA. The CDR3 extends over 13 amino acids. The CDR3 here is CSVSRAPNTEAFF. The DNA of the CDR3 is TGCAGCGTTTCCAGGGCGCCGAACACTGAAGCTTTCTTT.

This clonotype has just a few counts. The CDR3 DNA reads TGCAGCGTTGAAACGGGAGACTATGGCTACACCTTC. Amino acid sequence: CSVETGDYGYTF. The rearrangement joins TRBV29-1 to TRBJ1-2; D ambiguous. Between the trimmed V and J ends, which lost 2 bases and 3 bases, there was a span of 7 bases. Germline V gene sequence: CDR1 SQVTM, CDR2 ANQGSEA. The CDR3 contains 12 residues.

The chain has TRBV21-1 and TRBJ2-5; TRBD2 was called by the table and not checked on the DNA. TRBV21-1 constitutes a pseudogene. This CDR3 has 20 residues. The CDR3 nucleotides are TGTGCCAGCAGGAAACCTAAGTGTCGACTAGCCACAAGGGAGAGAGGGACCCAGTACTTC. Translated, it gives CASRKPKCRLATRERGTQYF.

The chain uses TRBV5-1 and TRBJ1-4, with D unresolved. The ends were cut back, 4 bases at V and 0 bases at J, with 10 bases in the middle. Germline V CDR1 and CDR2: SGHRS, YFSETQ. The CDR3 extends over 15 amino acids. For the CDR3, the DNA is TGCGCCAGCAGCCCCATCAAGCCAACTAATGAAAAACTGTTTTTT. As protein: CASSPIKPTNEKLFF.

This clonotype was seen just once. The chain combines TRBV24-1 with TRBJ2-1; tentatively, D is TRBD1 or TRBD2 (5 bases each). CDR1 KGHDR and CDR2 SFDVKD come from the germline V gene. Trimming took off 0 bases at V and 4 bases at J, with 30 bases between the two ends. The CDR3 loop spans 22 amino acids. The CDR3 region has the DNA TGTGCCACCAGTGATTTGGAGGACTCGGGAATGGGGGACCCGAAAATTTACAATGAGCAGTTCTTC. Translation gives CATSDLEDSGMGDPKIYNEQFF.

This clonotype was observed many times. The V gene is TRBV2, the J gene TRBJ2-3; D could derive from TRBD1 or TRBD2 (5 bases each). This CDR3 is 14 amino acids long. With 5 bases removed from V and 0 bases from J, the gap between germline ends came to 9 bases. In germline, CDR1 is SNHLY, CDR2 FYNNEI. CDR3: CASSPGRSTDTQYF. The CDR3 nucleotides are TGTGCCAGCAGTCCGGGACGGAGCACAGATACGCAGTATTTT.

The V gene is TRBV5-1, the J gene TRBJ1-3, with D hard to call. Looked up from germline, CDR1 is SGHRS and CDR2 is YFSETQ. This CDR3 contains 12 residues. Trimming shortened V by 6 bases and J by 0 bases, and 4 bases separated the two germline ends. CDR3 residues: CASTSSGNTIYF. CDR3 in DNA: TGCGCCAGCACCTCCTCTGGAAACACCATATATTTT.

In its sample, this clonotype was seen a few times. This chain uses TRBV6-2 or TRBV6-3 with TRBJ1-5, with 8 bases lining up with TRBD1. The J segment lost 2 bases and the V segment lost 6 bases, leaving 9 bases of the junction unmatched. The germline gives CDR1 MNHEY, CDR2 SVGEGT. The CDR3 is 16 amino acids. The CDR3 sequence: CASRAGQGSGNQPQHF. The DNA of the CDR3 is TGTGCCAGCAGGGCCGGACAGGGATCGGGCAATCAGCCCCAGCATTTT.

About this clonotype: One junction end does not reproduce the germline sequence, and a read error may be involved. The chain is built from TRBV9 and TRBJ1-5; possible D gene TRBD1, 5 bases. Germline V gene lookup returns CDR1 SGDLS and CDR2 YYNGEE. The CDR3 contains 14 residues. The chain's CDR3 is CASSAGNGNQSQHF. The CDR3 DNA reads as TGTGCCAGCAGCGCAGGGAATGGCAATCAGTCCCAGCATTTT.

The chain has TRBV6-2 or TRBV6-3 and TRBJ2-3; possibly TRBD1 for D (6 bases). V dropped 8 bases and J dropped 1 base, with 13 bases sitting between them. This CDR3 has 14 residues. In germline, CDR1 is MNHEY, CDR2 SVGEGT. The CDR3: CASGRRGGTDTQYF. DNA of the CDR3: TGTGCCAGCGGGCGCAGGGGAGGCACAGATACGCAGTATTTT.

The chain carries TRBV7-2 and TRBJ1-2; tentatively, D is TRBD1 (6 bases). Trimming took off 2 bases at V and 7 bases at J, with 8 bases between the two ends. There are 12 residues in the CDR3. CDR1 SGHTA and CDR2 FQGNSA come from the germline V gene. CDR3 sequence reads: CASSLQGLGYTF. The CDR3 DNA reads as TGTGCCAGCAGCTTACAGGGGCTTGGCTACACCTTC.

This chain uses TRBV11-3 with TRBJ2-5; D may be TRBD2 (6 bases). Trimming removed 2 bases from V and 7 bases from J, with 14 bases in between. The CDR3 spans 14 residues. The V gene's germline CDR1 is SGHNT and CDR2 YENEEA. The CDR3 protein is CASSLTVRAGTQYF. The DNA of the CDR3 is TGTGCCAGCAGCTTAACAGTCCGAGCGGGGACCCAGTACTTC.